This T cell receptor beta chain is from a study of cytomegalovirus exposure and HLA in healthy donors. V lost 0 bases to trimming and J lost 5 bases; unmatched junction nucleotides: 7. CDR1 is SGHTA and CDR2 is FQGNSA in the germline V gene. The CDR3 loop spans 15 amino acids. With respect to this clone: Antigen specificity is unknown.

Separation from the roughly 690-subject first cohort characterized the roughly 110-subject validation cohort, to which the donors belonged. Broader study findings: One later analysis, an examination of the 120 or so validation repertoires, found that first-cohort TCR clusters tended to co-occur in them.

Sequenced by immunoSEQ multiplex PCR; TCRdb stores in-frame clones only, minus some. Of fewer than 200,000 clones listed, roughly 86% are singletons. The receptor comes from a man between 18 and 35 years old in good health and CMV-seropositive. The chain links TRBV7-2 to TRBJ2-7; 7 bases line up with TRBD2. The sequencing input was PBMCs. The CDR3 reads CASSLAAGVTHEQYF. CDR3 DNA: TGTGCCAGCAGCTTAGCCGCGGGGGTAACCCACGAGCAGTACTTC. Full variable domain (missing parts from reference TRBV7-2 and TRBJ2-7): GAGVSQSPSNKVTEKGKDVELRCDPISGHTALYWYRQSLGQGLEFLIYFQGNSAPDKSGLPSDRFSAERTGGSVSTLTIQRTQQEDSAVYLCASSLAAGVTHEQYFGPGTRLTVT.